Below are 27 T cell receptor beta chains sequenced from a single sample in a study of blood T cell repertoires in COVID-19. Libraries were prepared by immunoSEQ multiplex PCR; TCRdb keeps only in-frame clonotypes and omits some of them. The sample contains some 200,000 clones, 70% to 85% of which appear only once. The sequenced sample consisted of PBMCs or T cells enriched from blood (not recorded which). Every receptor here comes from a woman between 50 and 59 years old who had recovered from COVID-19.

In this sample, this clone turned up once. This chain connects TRBV5-1 to TRBJ1-4; 7 bases agree with TRBD1. The ends lost 1 base at V and 8 bases at J; junction bases unmatched: 17. This CDR3 is built from 18 residues. In germline, CDR1 is SGHRS, CDR2 YFSETQ. Here the CDR3 reads CASSLTGVRDIVREKLFF. The CDR3 DNA follows: TGCGCCAGCAGCTTGACAGGGGTCCGGGACATTGTACGAGAAAAACTGTTTTTT.

The chain couples TRBV6-5 to TRBJ1-1; D not resolved. The CDR3 runs to 12 residues. Trimming cost V 2 bases and J 12 bases, with 13 bases left between them. From germline, CDR1 is MNHEY and CDR2 SVGAGI. The CDR3: CASSYGQRGTFF. The DNA of the CDR3 is TGTGCCAGCAGTTACGGGCAGCGGGGAACTTTCTTT.

In this sample, this clone turned up a few times. The gene calls are TRBV7-9 and TRBJ1-1; no definite D call. This CDR3 is 14 amino acids long. Germline CDR1 SEHNR, CDR2 FQNEAQ (reference sequence). Trimming pared 0 bases from V and 2 bases from J, leaving 7 bases between. DNA of the CDR3: TGTGCCAGCAGCTTAGCATCCCTTAACACTGAAGCTTTCTTT. Its protein product is CASSLASLNTEAFF. Full variable domain (rest looked up from reference TRBV7-9 and TRBJ1-1): DTGVSQNPRHKITKRGQNVTFRCDPISEHNRLYWYRQTLGQGPEFLTYFQNEAQLEKSRLLSDRFSAERPKGSFSTLEIQRTEQGDSAMYLCASSLASLNTEAFFGQGTRLTVV.

In its sample, this clone was seen a few times. The V and J genes are TRBV6-1 and TRBJ1-2; D is perhaps TRBD1 (5 bases). This CDR3 region has 13 residues. Germline V gives CDR1 MNHNS, CDR2 SASEGT. V lost 1 base to trimming and J lost 8 bases, with 11 bases between them. This chain's CDR3 is CASSEGRVGGYTF. CDR3 in DNA: TGTGCCAGCAGTGAAGGCAGGGTAGGAGGCTACACCTTC.

With regard to this clone: Its ends do not fully match the called genes, so a read error is possible. The gene calls are TRBV9 and TRBJ1-1; D possibly corresponds to TRBD1 (5 bases). Germline CDR1 SGDLS, CDR2 YYNGEE. There are 16 residues in the CDR3. CDR3 sequence reads: CASSPTPVGDETSLGF. CDR3 DNA sequence: TGTGCCAGCAGCCCTACCCCGGTAGGGGATGAGACCAGTTTAGGATTT.

This clone has only one observation. The DNA for the CDR3 is TGTGCCAGCAGTGGCACGACAGGGCCGTCGGATTCACCCCTCCACTTT. It specifies CASSGTTGPSDSPLHF. The J gene is TRBJ1-6, the V gene TRBV25-1; 7 bases line up with TRBD1. Germline V lookup: CDR1 MGHDK, CDR2 SYGVNS. This CDR3 is built from 16 residues. Germline trimming cut 4 bases from V and 8 bases from J; bases unmatched to any gene: 11.

The rearrangement joins TRBV24-1 to TRBJ1-2, with 7 bases lining up with TRBD1. The CDR3 is 12 amino acids. CDR1 and CDR2 from the germline V gene are KGHDR and SFDVKD. V lost 7 bases, J lost 6 bases, and 4 bases stayed unmatched. The CDR3 nucleotides are TGTGCCACCAGGGGGACAGCGGATGGCTACACCTTC. Protein product: CATRGTADGYTF.

The genes are TRBV7-2 and TRBJ2-1; 16 bases are a match to TRBD2. The V gene end was trimmed by 4 bases and the J gene end by 0 bases; junction bases not matched to a gene: 3. The CDR3 consists of 18 residues. Germline CDR1 SGHTA, CDR2 FQGNSA. The CDR3 protein is CASSSGLAGGISYNEQFF. The CDR3 DNA sequence: TGTGCCAGCAGCTCGGGACTAGCGGGGGGGATCTCCTACAATGAGCAGTTCTTC. The full variable domain, completed using reference TRBV7-2 and TRBJ2-1, is GAGVSQSPSNKVTEKGKDVELRCDPISGHTALYWYRQSLGQGLEFLIYFQGNSAPDKSGLPSDRFSAERTGGSVSTLTIQRTQQEDSAVYLCASSSGLAGGISYNEQFFGPGTRLTVL.

The V gene is TRBV7-2, the J gene TRBJ2-2; no clear D gene. Trimming took 2 bases from V and 6 from J, leaving 13 bases between them. The CDR3 extends over 15 amino acids. Germline CDR1 SGHTA, CDR2 FQGNSA. The CDR3 nucleotides are TGTGCCAGCAGCTTAAGCCTAGTCTGGTCCGGGGAGCTGTTTTTT. Its protein is CASSLSLVWSGELFF.

V usage is TRBV7-2 and J usage is TRBJ2-7; 7 nucleotides line up with TRBD2. The CDR3 contains 14 residues. Trimming cost V 1 base and J 3 bases; bases outside gene matches: 3. Looked up from germline, CDR1 is SGHTA and CDR2 is FQGNSA. The CDR3 spells CASSLGGEGYEQYF. As DNA, the CDR3 is TGTGCCAGCAGCTTAGGGGGGGAGGGCTACGAGCAGTACTTC.

The chain has TRBV2 and TRBJ2-1, with TRBD1 matching over 11 bases. The CDR3 sequence is 15 residues long. V lost 1 base and J lost 9; bases outside the gene matches: 5. Germline CDR1 reads SNHLY; CDR2 reads FYNNEI. The CDR3 sequence is CASSEVGQGGSEQFF. CDR3 coding DNA: TGTGCCAGCAGTGAAGTGGGACAGGGGGGGAGTGAGCAGTTCTTC.

The chain has TRBV2 and TRBJ2-5; D perhaps matches TRBD2 (5 bases). The length of the CDR3 is 16 residues. Trimming pared 6 bases from V and 2 bases from J, leaving 19 bases between. Germline V gene sequence: CDR1 SNHLY, CDR2 FYNNEI. DNA for the CDR3: TGTGCCAGCAGCCGCCCTATAGCGAGGACTCAAGAGACCCAGTACTTC. It is translated as CASSRPIARTQETQYF.

The V and J genes are TRBV5-1 and TRBJ2-4, with TRBD2 as a possible D gene (5 bases). This CDR3 is 13 amino acids long. V gave up 3 bases and J gave up 9 bases, with 13 bases separating them. Germline assignment: CDR1 SGHRS and CDR2 YFSETQ. The CDR3 sequence is CASSWTPGVIQYF. The CDR3 region has the DNA TGCGCCAGCAGCTGGACTCCCGGTGTCATTCAGTACTTC.

As for this clone: One end of the junction does not line up with germline, which may come from a read error. The genes are TRBV28 and TRBJ2-3; TRBD2 matches 16 bases. Germline lookup yields CDR1 MDHEN and CDR2 SYDVKM. The length of the CDR3 is 12 residues. CDR3: CASSLGLAGGFF. The CDR3 nucleotides read TGTGCCAGCAGCCTGGGACTAGCGGGGGGGTTTTTC.

The V gene is TRBV19, the J gene TRBJ2-7; 14 positions agree with TRBD2. The germline V gene encodes CDR1 LNHDA and CDR2 SQIVND (reference sequence). The CDR3 spans 17 residues. V was pared by 5 bases and J by 5 bases, with 11 bases of the junction left unmatched. CDR3 sequence: CASSPPGLAGVQNEQYF. The CDR3 nucleotides are TGTGCCAGTAGTCCTCCGGGACTAGCGGGAGTGCAGAACGAGCAGTACTTC.

The chain joins TRBV5-1 to TRBJ1-2; the match to TRBD1 covers 9 bases. The CDR3 is 18 amino acids. Germline assignment: CDR1 SGHRS and CDR2 YFSETQ. J lost 5 bases, V lost 0 bases, and 14 bases had no gene match. For the CDR3, the DNA is TGCGCCAGCAGCTTGGGGGCCGGGACAGGGAATCGAGGGTATGGCTACACCTTC. It is translated as CASSLGAGTGNRGYGYTF.

This clone was seen a few times. The V call is TRBV12-3 or TRBV12-4, the J call TRBJ1-5, with TRBD1 as a possible D gene (5 bases). Trimming took 7 bases from V and 9 from J, leaving 16 bases between them. There are 13 residues in the CDR3. The CDR3 protein is CASTQLTTGPQHF. As DNA, the CDR3 is TGTGCCAGCACTCAACTAACTACAGGGCCCCAGCATTTT.

Notes on this clone: Germline and junction disagree at one end, which may indicate a read error. The chain recombines TRBV18 with TRBJ2-5, with TRBD1 identical over 8 bases. The CDR3 is made up of 12 amino acids. CDR1 is KGHSH, CDR2 LQKENI, per germline. As DNA, the CDR3 is TGTGCCACCTCAGGGGGCGCGGGGACCCAGTACTTC. This gives the protein CATSGGAGTQYF.

The chain uses TRBV5-1 and TRBJ1-1; 7 bases align to TRBD1. With V trimmed by 6 bases and J by 0 bases, 8 bases remained unmatched. This CDR3 contains 15 residues. Per germline, CDR1 SGHRS and CDR2 YFSETQ. The CDR3 coding sequence is TGCGCCAGCACTCCGGGACAGAATTTGAACACTGAAGCTTTCTTT. Residues: CASTPGQNLNTEAFF.

The J gene is TRBJ2-7, the V gene TRBV5-1; 10 bases are shared with TRBD1. After removal of 0 bases from V and 7 bases from J, the junction contained 10 bases not matched to a gene. CDR1 SGHRS and CDR2 YFSETQ come from the germline V gene. The CDR3 extends over 16 amino acids. This CDR3 is CASSLDGDRGIGEQYF. Written as DNA, the CDR3 is TGCGCCAGCAGCTTGGATGGGGACAGGGGCATTGGGGAGCAGTACTTC.

V and J are TRBV4-2 and TRBJ2-1, with D tentatively TRBD2 (8 bases). Germline CDR1 LGHNA, CDR2 YNFKEQ. Trimming removed 2 bases at V and 9 bases at J, with 14 bases between. CDR3 size: 14 residues. CDR3 region: CASSQREGAGEQFF. The DNA for the CDR3 is TGTGCCAGCAGCCAACGGGAGGGGGCGGGTGAGCAGTTCTTC.

This chain joins TRBV23-1 and TRBJ2-2; the match to TRBD1 covers 8 bases. TRBV23-1 is placed among ORFs of uncertain function. V dropped 0 bases and J dropped 6; count of bases not matched to a gene: 15. The CDR3 spans 19 residues. The CDR3 loop is CASSQSIGGQVPEAGELFF. In nucleotides, the CDR3 is TGCGCCAGCAGTCAATCGATCGGGGGACAGGTTCCGGAGGCCGGGGAGCTGTTTTTT.

The chain links TRBV25-1 to TRBJ1-2; 10 bases align to TRBD1. CDR3 size: 16 residues. After removal of 2 bases from V and 8 bases from J, the junction contained 11 bases not matched to a gene. Per germline, CDR1 MGHDK and CDR2 SYGVNS. CDR3 bases: TGTGCCAGCAGTGAAAGATGGCGGGGACAGGGGTCCGGCTACACCTTC. Its protein is CASSERWRGQGSGYTF.

The chain recombines TRBV3-1 (or the pseudogene TRBV3-2) with TRBJ2-2; TRBD2 matches 10 bases. The V and J ends lost 6 bases and 8 bases, in that order; junction bases with no gene match: 6. The CDR3 totals 14 residues. Germline lookup yields CDR1 LGHDT and CDR2 YNNKEL (reference sequence). The CDR3 region has the DNA TGTGCCAGCAGTGGGACTAGCGCGCGAGGGGAGCTGTTTTTT. Protein sequence: CASSGTSARGELFF.

CDR3 DNA: TGTGCCAGCAGCCAAACCTACCAAGCTAGCGGGACCGGAACAGATACGCAGTATTTT. The encoded protein is CASSQTYQASGTGTDTQYF. This chain connects TRBV4-2 to TRBJ2-3, with 9 bases matching TRBD2. CDR1 is LGHNA, CDR2 YNFKEQ, per germline. J lost 3 bases, V lost 2 bases, and 15 bases had no gene match. The CDR3 totals 19 residues.

The V call is TRBV29-1, the J call TRBJ2-7; TRBD1 aligns across 7 bases. Germline V gene data show CDR1 as SQVTM and CDR2 as ANQGSEA. V was pared by 4 bases and J by 3 bases, with 9 bases of the junction left unmatched. The CDR3 runs to 14 residues. The CDR3 sequence: CSVGRRTGNYEQYF. The CDR3 nucleotides read TGCAGCGTTGGCCGACGGACAGGTAACTACGAGCAGTACTTC.

J is TRBJ1-2 and V is TRBV12-3 or TRBV12-4; no reliable D call. V was trimmed by 7 bases and J by 4 bases, leaving 10 bases between them. The CDR3 runs 12 residues. CDR3 sequence (DNA): TGTGCCAGCAACTTGAAGCCCTATGGCTACACCTTC. Translating it yields CASNLKPYGYTF.